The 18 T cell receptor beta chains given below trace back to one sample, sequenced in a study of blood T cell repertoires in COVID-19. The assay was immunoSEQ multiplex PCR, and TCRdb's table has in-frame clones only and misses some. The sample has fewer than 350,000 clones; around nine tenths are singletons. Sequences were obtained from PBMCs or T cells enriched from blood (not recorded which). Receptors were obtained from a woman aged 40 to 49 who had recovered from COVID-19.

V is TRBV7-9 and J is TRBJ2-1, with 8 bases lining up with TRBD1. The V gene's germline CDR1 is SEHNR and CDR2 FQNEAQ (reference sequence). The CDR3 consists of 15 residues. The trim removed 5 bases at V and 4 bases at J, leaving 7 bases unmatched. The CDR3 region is CASSPTGGRYNEQFF. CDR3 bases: TGTGCCAGCAGCCCTACAGGGGGTAGGTACAATGAGCAGTTCTTC.

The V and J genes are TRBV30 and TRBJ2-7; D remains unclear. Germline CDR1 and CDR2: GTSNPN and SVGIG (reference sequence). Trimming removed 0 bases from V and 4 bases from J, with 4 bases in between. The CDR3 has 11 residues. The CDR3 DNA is TGTGCCTGGAGTGTACTGTACGAGCAGTACTTC. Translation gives CAWSVLYEQYF. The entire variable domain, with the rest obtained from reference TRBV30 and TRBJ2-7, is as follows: SQTIHQWPATLVQPVGSPLSLECTVEGTSNPNLYWYRQAAGRGLQLLFYSVGIGQISSEVPQNLSASRPQDRQFILSSKKLLLSDSGFYLCAWSVLYEQYFGPGTRLTVT.

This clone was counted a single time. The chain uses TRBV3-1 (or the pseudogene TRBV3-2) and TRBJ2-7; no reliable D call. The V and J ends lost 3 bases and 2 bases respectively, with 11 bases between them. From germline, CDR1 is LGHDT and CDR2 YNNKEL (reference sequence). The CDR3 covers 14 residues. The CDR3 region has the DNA TGTGCCAGCAGCCATAGGCGCGGCGCCTACGAGCAGTACTTC. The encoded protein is CASSHRRGAYEQYF.

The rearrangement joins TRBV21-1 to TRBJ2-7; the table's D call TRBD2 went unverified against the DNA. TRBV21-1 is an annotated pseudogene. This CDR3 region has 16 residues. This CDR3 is CASRPIWGGASHEQYF. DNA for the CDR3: TGTGCCAGCAGGCCCATTTGGGGGGGGGCCTCCCACGAGCAGTACTTC.

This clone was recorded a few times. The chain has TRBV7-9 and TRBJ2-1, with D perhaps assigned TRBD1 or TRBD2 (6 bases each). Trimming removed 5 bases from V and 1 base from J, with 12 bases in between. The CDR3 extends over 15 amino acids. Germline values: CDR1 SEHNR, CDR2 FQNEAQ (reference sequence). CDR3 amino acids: CASSLGGLSYNEQFF. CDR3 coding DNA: TGTGCCAGCAGCCTAGGGGGGCTATCCTACAATGAGCAGTTCTTC.

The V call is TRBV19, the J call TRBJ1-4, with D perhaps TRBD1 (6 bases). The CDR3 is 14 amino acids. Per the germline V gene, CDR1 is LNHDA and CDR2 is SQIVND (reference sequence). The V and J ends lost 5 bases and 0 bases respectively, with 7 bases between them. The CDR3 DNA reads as TGTGCCAGTAGTTGGACAGCAACTAATGAAAAACTGTTTTTT. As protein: CASSWTATNEKLFF.

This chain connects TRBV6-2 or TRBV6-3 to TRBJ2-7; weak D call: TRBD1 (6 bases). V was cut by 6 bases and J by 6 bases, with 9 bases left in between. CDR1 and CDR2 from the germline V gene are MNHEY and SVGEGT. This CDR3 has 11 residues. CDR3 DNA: TGTGCCAGCAGCCCCAGGGGCGAGCAGTACTTC. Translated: CASSPRGEQYF.

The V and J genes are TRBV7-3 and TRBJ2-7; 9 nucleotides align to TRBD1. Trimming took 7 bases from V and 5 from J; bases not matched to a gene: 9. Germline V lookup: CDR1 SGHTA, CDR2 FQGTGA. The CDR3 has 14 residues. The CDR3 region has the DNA TGTGCCAGCACCAAAAGGGGACAGGGCCACGAGCAGTACTTC. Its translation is CASTKRGQGHEQYF.

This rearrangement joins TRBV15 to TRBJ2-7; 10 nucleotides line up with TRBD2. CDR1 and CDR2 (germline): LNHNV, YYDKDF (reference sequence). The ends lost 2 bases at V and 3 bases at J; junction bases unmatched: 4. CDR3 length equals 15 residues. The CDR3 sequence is CATSRRTSGFYEQYF. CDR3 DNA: TGTGCCACCAGCAGAAGGACTAGCGGATTCTACGAGCAGTACTTC.

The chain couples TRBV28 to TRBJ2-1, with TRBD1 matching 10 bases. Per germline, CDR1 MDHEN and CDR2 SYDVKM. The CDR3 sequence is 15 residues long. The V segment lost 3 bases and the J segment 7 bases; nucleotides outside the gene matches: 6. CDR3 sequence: CASSFPGQGLNEQFF. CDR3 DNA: TGTGCCAGCAGTTTCCCGGGACAGGGGTTGAATGAGCAGTTCTTC.

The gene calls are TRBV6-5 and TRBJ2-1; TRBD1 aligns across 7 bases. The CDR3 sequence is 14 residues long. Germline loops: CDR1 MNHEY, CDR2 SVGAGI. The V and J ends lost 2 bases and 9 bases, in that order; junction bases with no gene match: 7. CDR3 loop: CASSYLDRETEQFF. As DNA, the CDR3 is TGTGCCAGCAGTTACCTCGACAGGGAGACTGAGCAGTTCTTC.

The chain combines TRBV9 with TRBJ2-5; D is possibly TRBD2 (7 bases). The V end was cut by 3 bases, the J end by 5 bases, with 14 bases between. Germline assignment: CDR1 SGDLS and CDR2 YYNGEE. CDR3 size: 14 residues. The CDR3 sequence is CASSAGGKSETQYF. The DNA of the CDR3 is TGTGCCAGCAGCGCGGGGGGCAAAAGCGAGACCCAGTACTTC.

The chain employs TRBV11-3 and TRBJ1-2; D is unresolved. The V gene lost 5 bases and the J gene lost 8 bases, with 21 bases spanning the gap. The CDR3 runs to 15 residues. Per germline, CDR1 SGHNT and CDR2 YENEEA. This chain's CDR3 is CASSESQAFFPGYTF. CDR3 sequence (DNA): TGTGCCAGCAGCGAGTCCCAGGCCTTTTTCCCAGGCTACACCTTC.

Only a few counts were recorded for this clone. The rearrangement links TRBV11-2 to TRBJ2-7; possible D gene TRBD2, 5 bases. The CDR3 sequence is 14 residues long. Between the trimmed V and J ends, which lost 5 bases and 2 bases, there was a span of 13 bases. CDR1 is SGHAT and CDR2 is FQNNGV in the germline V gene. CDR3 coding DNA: TGTGCCAGCAGCCAAGACTACCAAGCCTACGAGCAGTACTTC. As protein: CASSQDYQAYEQYF.

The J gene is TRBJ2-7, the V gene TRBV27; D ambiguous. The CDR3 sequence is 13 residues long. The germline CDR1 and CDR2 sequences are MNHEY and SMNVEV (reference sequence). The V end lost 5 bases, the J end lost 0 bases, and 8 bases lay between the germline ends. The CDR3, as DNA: TGTGCCAGCAGTGTCGCGAACTCCTACGAGCAGTACTTC. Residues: CASSVANSYEQYF.

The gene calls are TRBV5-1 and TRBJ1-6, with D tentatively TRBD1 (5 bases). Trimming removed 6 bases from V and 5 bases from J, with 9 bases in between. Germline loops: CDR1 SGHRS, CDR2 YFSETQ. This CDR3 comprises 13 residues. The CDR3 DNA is TGCGCCAGCAAGGGGCAGGATAATTCACCCCTCCACTTT. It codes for CASKGQDNSPLHF.

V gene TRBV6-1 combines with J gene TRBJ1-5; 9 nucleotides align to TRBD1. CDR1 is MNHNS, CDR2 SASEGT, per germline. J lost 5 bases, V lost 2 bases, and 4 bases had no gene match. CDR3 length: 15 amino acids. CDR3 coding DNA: TGTGCCAGCAGTGAACGGGGACAGGGCTATCAGCCCCAGCATTTT. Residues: CASSERGQGYQPQHF.

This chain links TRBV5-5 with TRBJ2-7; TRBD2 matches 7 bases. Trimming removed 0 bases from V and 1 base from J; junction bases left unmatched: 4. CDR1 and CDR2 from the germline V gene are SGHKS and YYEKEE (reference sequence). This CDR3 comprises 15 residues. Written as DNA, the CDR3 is TGTGCCAGCAGCTTGGGGTCTAGCGGATCCTACGAGCAGTACTTC. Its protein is CASSLGSSGSYEQYF.